This T cell receptor (beta chain) was identified during a study of identical twins (dated by TCRdb to 2016 to 2017). Regarding the study in general: To test whether fetal clonotypes persist, this study deep-sequenced TCR alpha and beta repertoires from monozygotic twins, from unrelated adults of various ages, and from cord blood. To rule out contamination, the twin experiments were replicated at different times with different library preparation protocols. Beyond this particular receptor, the publication reports: Excess twin sharing in beta out-of-frame sequences was weaker because fewer shared sequences lowered the signal-to-noise ratio. Fewer insertions were carried by abundant cord blood beta clonotypes; a weaker similar trend was observed in young adult naive repertoires, while no such trend was observed in memory repertoires. Conclusions relied on cross-sectional statistical analysis, since the same donors could not be followed over many years. Invariant T cells such as MAIT and iNKT could partly confound zero-insertion analyses, though diverse VJ usage argued against this for most clonotypes. In monozygotic twins, recombination models systematically underestimated out-of-frame TCR alpha sharing, but the models matched the sharing seen between unrelated individuals. Compared with coincidental sharing between unrelated individuals, an excess of low generation-probability sequences was observed among out-of-frame TCR alpha sequences shared between twins.

On this clonotype: Its specific antigen is unknown. No per-base quality is available; no much larger clone lies one base away.

The library relied on 5' RACE. The instrument was an Illumina HiSeq 2000. Template switching introduced a universal primer binding site; the final cDNA contained a unique molecular identifier, enabling accurate counting of TCR cDNA molecules. Specific primers in the conserved constant-segment region were used to synthesize first-strand cDNA for the TCR alpha and beta chains. To control for contamination, every cDNA library carried two barcodes: a SMART-Mk sample barcode plus Illumina barcodes. TruSeq adapter sequences along with Illumina sample barcodes were introduced in two successive PCR steps. TCR alpha and beta cDNA libraries were sequenced on the Illumina HiSeq platform with custom primers. In the original analysis: Raw reads were processed with MiGEC to extract unique molecular identifiers, and MiXCR was used to determine CDR3 positions. For each individual, recombination models were inferred using an EM algorithm with the repgenHMM and IGoR tools. Shared clonotypes were analyzed with the tcR package in R, and sharing was normalized by the product of cloneset sizes. To study raw recombination without the effects of thymic and clonal selection, out-of-frame nonproductive sequences were analyzed. TCRdb reanalyzed the raw reads on its own, using fastp at Q25 for trimming and MiXCR for clone calling, and kept in-frame beta chains. Each CDR3 protein gets just one entry, which takes the most common genes and DNA from the rows behind it. These V and J calls are TCRdb output, not the study's own analysis. The sample table records approximately 500,000 distinct CDR3 sequences; around 15% of these occur just once. Clones ranked in the top ten supply 0.44% of the sample.

Trimming removed 1 base from V and 5 bases from J, leaving 21 bases between the germline ends. CDR3 length: 18 amino acids, cysteine to phenylalanine. Only CDR3 DNA is held: 54 bases, read in frame from base 1. Reading the germline V gene gives CDR1 MGHRA and CDR2 YSYEKL. Only healthy Caucasian donors were included. Three pairs of female monozygotic twins, all aged about 18 to 29 years, made up the twin cohort. Positive isolation kits from Invitrogen were used to isolate the CD4+ and CD8+ T cell populations. These data also featured in a second study, about yellow fever vaccine responses in identical twins. According to the second study: According to the authors, in identical twins the way T cells responded to vaccination appeared partly convergent and partly personalized. In the study, vaccine-responding T cell clones were precisely tracked in identical twins.

Sequences were obtained from CD4+ T cells sorted from blood. This receptor was identified in a woman between 18 and 29 years old in good health. The receptor chain draws on TRBV4-1 and TRBJ2-1; the D segment could be TRBD1, given 6 matching bases. The CDR3 in this case is CASSQAPWVQGQDNEQFF. In nucleotides, the sequence is TGCGCCAGCAGCCAAGCCCCTTGGGTGCAGGGGCAGGACAATGAGCAGTTCTTC.